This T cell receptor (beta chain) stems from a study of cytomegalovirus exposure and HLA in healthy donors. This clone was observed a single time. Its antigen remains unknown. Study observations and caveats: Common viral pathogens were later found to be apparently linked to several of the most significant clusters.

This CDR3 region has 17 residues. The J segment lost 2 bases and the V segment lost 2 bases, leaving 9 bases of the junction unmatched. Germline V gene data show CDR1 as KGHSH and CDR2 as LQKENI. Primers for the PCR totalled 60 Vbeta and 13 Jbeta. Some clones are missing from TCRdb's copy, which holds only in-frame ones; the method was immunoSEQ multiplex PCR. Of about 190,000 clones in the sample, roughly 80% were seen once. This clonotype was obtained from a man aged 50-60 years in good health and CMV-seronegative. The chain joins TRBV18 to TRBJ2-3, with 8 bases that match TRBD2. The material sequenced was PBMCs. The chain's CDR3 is CASSPGRRGAATDTQYF. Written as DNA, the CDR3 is TGTGCCAGCTCACCAGGTCGGCGGGGGGCCGCCACAGATACGCAGTATTTT.